These 23 T cell receptor beta chains originate from one sample sequenced in a study of OX40 agonist ivuxolimab in advanced cancers. Here immunoSEQ multiplex PCR was the method, and the copy in TCRdb shows in-frame clones only, minus some. The repertoire holds 71,000 or so clones, approximately 90% seen once, with approximately 2.2% in the top ten. The input for sequencing was CD4+ or CD8+ T cells sorted from blood, taken in a trial of the OX40 agonist ivuxolimab. The receptors here all came from an adult with an advanced solid tumor such as melanoma, head and neck, liver or kidney cancer.

The gene calls are TRBV28 and TRBJ1-1; TRBD1 is a possible D gene (5 bases). Germline V CDR1 and CDR2: MDHEN, SYDVKM. Trimming stripped 5 bases from V and 1 base from J, with 8 bases between. The CDR3 is 13 amino acids. CDR3 in amino acids: CASSPGTNTEAFF. The CDR3 DNA follows: TGTGCCAGCAGTCCTGGGACGAACACTGAAGCTTTCTTT.

Only a few counts were recorded for this clone. The chain uses TRBV4-1 and TRBJ2-6; either TRBD1 or TRBD2 may fit D (5 bases each). The V and J ends lost 1 base and 2 bases respectively, with 12 bases between them. CDR1 is MGHRA, CDR2 YSYEKL, per germline. This CDR3 has 17 amino acids. The chain's CDR3 is CASSQAGATTGANVLTF. CDR3 in DNA: TGCGCCAGCAGCCAAGCCGGGGCAACCACTGGGGCCAACGTCCTGACTTTC.

V and J are TRBV5-6 and TRBJ1-2; a weak D match, TRBD1 (5 bases). Germline V gene data show CDR1 as SGHDT and CDR2 as YYEEEE. There are 14 residues in the CDR3. V lost 5 bases and J lost 5, with 16 bases in between. CDR3 sequence reads: CASRVAQAPYGYTF. CDR3 DNA sequence: TGTGCCAGCAGAGTCGCACAGGCGCCATATGGCTACACCTTC.

The V call is TRBV28, the J call TRBJ1-5; D unresolved. This CDR3 contains 16 residues. The germline gives CDR1 MDHEN, CDR2 SYDVKM. V was pared by 5 bases and J by 5 bases, with 19 bases between. Written as DNA, the CDR3 is TGTGCCAGCAGTCGACCGTCAACTATAATAGATCAGCCCCAGCATTTT. Protein product: CASSRPSTIIDQPQHF.

The CDR3 nucleotides read TGCGCCAGCAGCCCCCGGGACAGCAATCAGCCCCAGCATTTT. This translates into CASSPRDSNQPQHF. The chain uses TRBV5-1 and TRBJ1-5, with D possibly TRBD1 on 5 matching bases. The germline V and J ends were trimmed by 4 bases and 1 base, with 9 bases remaining between them. This CDR3 spans 14 amino acids. Germline CDR1 is SGHRS and CDR2 is YFSETQ.

The rearrangement links TRBV7-9 to TRBJ2-5; D gene unclear. CDR1 is SEHNR, CDR2 FQNEAQ, per germline (reference sequence). This CDR3 region has 14 residues. V was cut by 5 bases and J by 7 bases, with 17 bases left in between. CDR3 sequence: CASSQRTGAATQYF. As DNA, the CDR3 is TGTGCCAGCAGCCAGAGAACTGGTGCGGCGACCCAGTACTTC.

This chain uses TRBV30 with TRBJ2-7; 10 bases are a match to TRBD1. The junction had 3 bases not matched to a gene; V was cut back by 3 bases and J by 4 bases. This CDR3 has 13 amino acids. Germline lookup yields CDR1 GTSNPN and CDR2 SVGIG (reference sequence). CDR3 DNA: TGTGCCTGGAGCCCGGACAGGGGGTACGAGCAGTACTTC. As protein: CAWSPDRGYEQYF.

The V and J genes are TRBV11-2 and TRBJ1-5; D gene unclear. V was cut by 0 bases and J by 0 bases, with 6 bases left in between. CDR1 and CDR2 from the germline V gene are SGHAT and FQNNGV. This CDR3 region has 15 residues. The CDR3 DNA reads TGTGCCAGCAGCTTAGAGAGATATAGCAATCAGCCCCAGCATTTT. This codes for CASSLERYSNQPQHF.

V and J are TRBV6-5 and TRBJ2-7, with D maybe TRBD2 (7 bases). V was shortened by 5 bases and J by 5 bases, with 16 bases between the two germline ends. The CDR3 is 14 residues long. The V gene's germline CDR1 is MNHEY and CDR2 SVGAGI. CDR3 bases: TGTGCCAGCAGTCGGGGGGCCAGGATTGACGAGCAGTACTTC. Its protein product is CASSRGARIDEQYF.

V is TRBV19 and J is TRBJ2-5, with D possibly TRBD1 on 6 matching bases. The CDR3 loop spans 15 amino acids. The germline CDR1 and CDR2 sequences are LNHDA and SQIVND (reference sequence). V was shortened by 2 bases and J by 7 bases, with 17 bases between the two germline ends. The CDR3 here is CASSIQQGSRGTQYF. CDR3 coding DNA: TGTGCCAGTAGTATACAACAGGGTTCCAGGGGGACCCAGTACTTC.

CDR3 bases: TGTGCCAGTCAGGAGCAGTGGGGGGGCTACACCTTC. This translates into CASQEQWGGYTF. The rearrangement joins TRBV19 to TRBJ1-2, with D possibly TRBD1 on 5 matching bases. This CDR3 is 12 amino acids long. The V end lost 8 bases, the J end lost 8 bases, and 15 bases lay between the germline ends. Germline CDR1 is LNHDA and CDR2 is SQIVND (reference sequence).

This clone came up once. This chain links TRBV28 with TRBJ2-3; TRBD1 is a possible D gene (5 bases). The germline V gene encodes CDR1 MDHEN and CDR2 SYDVKM. V was clipped by 3 bases and J by 0 bases, with 10 bases between them. The length of the CDR3 is 15 residues. CDR3 coding DNA: TGTGCCAGCAGTTTGGGGCAGGGCAGCACAGATACGCAGTATTTT. Translated, it gives CASSLGQGSTDTQYF.

The rearrangement uses TRBV19 and TRBJ1-2; TRBD1 is a possible D gene (6 bases). Germline V CDR1 and CDR2: LNHDA, SQIVND (reference sequence). With 4 bases removed from V and 8 bases from J, the gap between germline ends came to 14 bases. CDR3 size: 13 residues. CDR3 DNA: TGTGCCAGTAGTAAACAGGGCAAGTGGGGCTACACCTTC. Translated, it gives CASSKQGKWGYTF.

CDR3 amino acids: CASSGRTGREKLFF. Here the CDR3 DNA reads TGTGCCAGCAGCGGCCGGACAGGGCGGGAAAAACTGTTTTTT. The chain joins TRBV7-2 to TRBJ1-4; the match to TRBD1 covers 8 bases. CDR3 length: 14 residues. The V segment lost 5 bases and the J segment 8 bases; nucleotides outside the gene matches: 7. The germline V gene has CDR1 SGHTA and CDR2 FQGNSA. The variable domain in full, completed from reference TRBV7-2 and TRBJ1-4, reads GAGVSQSPSNKVTEKGKDVELRCDPISGHTALYWYRQSLGQGLEFLIYFQGNSAPDKSGLPSDRFSAERTGGSVSTLTIQRTQQEDSAVYLCASSGRTGREKLFFGSGTQLSVL.

The J gene is TRBJ2-6, the V gene TRBV27, with D possibly being TRBD1 (5 bases). The V end was cut by 1 base, the J end by 3 bases, with 7 bases between. Germline CDR1 is MNHEY and CDR2 is SMNVEV (reference sequence). CDR3 length: 15 residues. The CDR3 is CASSLWGDGANVLTF. CDR3 bases: TGTGCCAGCAGTTTATGGGGCGATGGGGCCAACGTCCTGACTTTC.

The chain has TRBV6-5 and TRBJ2-7; possible D gene TRBD1, 5 bases. The V gene's germline CDR1 is MNHEY and CDR2 SVGAGI. Trimming shortened V by 3 bases and J by 2 bases, and 14 bases separated the two germline ends. This CDR3 has 15 residues. CDR3 protein: CASSYQVGATYEQYF. The CDR3 nucleotides read TGTGCCAGCAGTTATCAGGTAGGGGCGACCTACGAGCAGTACTTC.

The chain employs TRBV6-1 and TRBJ1-2; D uncertain. V was shortened by 2 bases and J by 4 bases, with 5 bases between the two germline ends. The CDR3 has 12 amino acids. Germline V lookup: CDR1 MNHNS, CDR2 SASEGT. DNA of the CDR3: TGTGCCAGCAGTGAATCCGGCTATGGCTACACCTTC. Translation: CASSESGYGYTF.

Concerning this clone: This likely comes from a read error, as the CDR3 has no conserved phenylalanine or tryptophan at its end. The chain joins TRBV5-6 to TRBJ1-2, with D tentatively TRBD1 (5 bases). Trimming left V 1 base short and J 3 bases short, with 7 bases between. Per germline, CDR1 SGHDT and CDR2 YYEEEE. CDR3 length: 13 amino acids. As DNA, the CDR3 is TGTGCCAGCAGCTTGCAGGGTGACTATGGCTACACCCTC. Translated: CASSLQGDYGYTL.

The chain employs TRBV19 and TRBJ2-1; 9 nucleotides align to TRBD2. The CDR3 contains 16 residues. In germline, CDR1 is LNHDA, CDR2 SQIVND (reference sequence). Trimming at V came to 3 bases and at J to 8 bases, leaving 11 bases not matched to a gene. In DNA form, the CDR3 reads TGTGCCAGTAGTATCGGAGGGCTAGCGGGGAGCGATGAGCAGTTCTTC. It is translated as CASSIGGLAGSDEQFF.

This clone was observed a few times. The V call is TRBV21-1, the J call TRBJ1-5; the table gives TRBD1 as D, unverified against the DNA. TRBV21-1 is an annotated pseudogene. The CDR3 consists of 16 residues. CDR3 loop: CASSTHSDRTRQPQHF. As DNA, the CDR3 is TGTGCCAGCAGCACCCACTCCGACAGGACGCGACAGCCCCAGCATTTT.

The chain combines TRBV2 with TRBJ2-3; the match to TRBD2 covers 8 bases. Germline CDR1 is SNHLY and CDR2 is FYNNEI. This CDR3 spans 16 amino acids. V was clipped by 2 bases and J by 2 bases; unmatched bases: 6. Here the CDR3 DNA reads TGTGCCAGCAGTGAACCGGGGGGGCCAAACACAGATACGCAGTATTTT. This codes for CASSEPGGPNTDTQYF.

V usage is TRBV2 and J usage is TRBJ1-5; 9 bases agree with TRBD1. V dropped 6 bases and J dropped 10; count of bases not matched to a gene: 7. Germline V gives CDR1 SNHLY, CDR2 FYNNEI. This CDR3 comprises 13 residues. CDR3 DNA sequence: TGTGCCAGCAGCCGGGACAGGGATGGACCCCAGCATTTT. Translated: CASSRDRDGPQHF.

The chain employs TRBV15 and TRBJ2-1, with 16 bases that match TRBD2. The CDR3 totals 17 residues. V trimming: 1 base; J trimming: 4 bases; junction bases outside the gene matches: 1. Germline V gene sequence: CDR1 LNHNV, CDR2 YYDKDF (reference sequence). The DNA for the CDR3 is TGTGCCACCAGCAGAGGGGGACTAGCGGGAGGGTACAATGAGCAGTTCTTC. Encoded protein: CATSRGGLAGGYNEQFF. Full variable domain (remainder filled in from reference TRBV15 and TRBJ2-1): DAMVIQNPRYQVTQFGKPVTLSCSQTLNHNVMYWYQQKSSQAPKLLFHYYDKDFNNEADTPDNFQSRRPNTSFCFLDIRSPGLGDTAMYLCATSRGGLAGGYNEQFFGPGTRLTVL.